Reported below is one TCR beta chain. Its target is unknown. CDR1 and CDR2 from the germline V gene are SGHTA and FQGNSA. The V gene lost 6 bases and the J gene lost 1 base, with 15 bases spanning the gap. The CDR3 is 15 residues long. These data are taken from a study of monozygotic twins with cystic fibrosis. Overall study context: With about 15 PCR cycles, barcoded libraries came from about 2.9 micrograms of fragmented DNA.

Assay: immunoSEQ multiplex PCR; the TCRdb copy retains only in-frame clones and omits some. The sample has 34,000 or so clones, roughly 90% seen once; the top ten hold approximately 0.88%. Overall study findings and caveats: Unrelated CF individuals shared fewer identical clonotypes than monozygotic CF twins. Co-twins had the most similar V usage for 13 of 16 pairs, J for 8. Median Simpson clonality of 0.0095 suggested naive T cells predominated.

The sequencing sample was made of blood. This clonotype originated in a girl aged 2-15 years with cystic fibrosis. The V gene is TRBV7-2, the J gene TRBJ2-5; D may be TRBD2 (7 bases). The CDR3 DNA follows: TGTGCCAGCAGGCTTACAGGGACTACCCAAGAGACCCAGTACTTC. Amino acid sequence: CASRLTGTTQETQYF.